Each of the 25 T cell receptor beta chains below was sequenced from the same sample in a study of cytomegalovirus exposure and HLA in healthy donors. A multiplex PCR was run with 60 Vbeta primers and 13 Jbeta primers. Repertoires were generated with immunoSEQ multiplex PCR, while TCRdb's copy carries only in-frame clones and drops some. Of roughly 150,000 clones listed, approximately 80% are singletons. Sequenced sample: PBMCs. The origin of the receptors is a male donor in good health and CMV-seronegative.

This clone was observed a handful of times. The V gene is TRBV21-1, the J gene TRBJ2-5; the table's D call, TRBD2, has no DNA check behind it. TRBV21-1 is annotated as a pseudogene. The CDR3 spans 15 residues. DNA for the CDR3: TGTGCCAGCAGCAAACGAACTAGCGGGAAAGAGACCCAGTACTTC. Translating gives CASSKRTSGKETQYF.

The J gene is TRBJ2-7, the V gene TRBV13; D is possibly TRBD2 (6 bases). Germline V gives CDR1 PRHDT, CDR2 FYEKMQ (reference sequence). This CDR3 comprises 14 residues. V gave up 5 bases and J gave up 1 base, with 12 bases separating them. The CDR3 loop reads CASSAGGPSYEQYF. In DNA form, the CDR3 reads TGTGCCAGCAGCGCCGGAGGGCCTTCCTACGAGCAGTACTTC.

This sequence joins TRBV4-2 and TRBJ2-1; weak D call: TRBD2 (6 bases). V dropped 0 bases and J dropped 6 bases, with 15 bases sitting between them. The CDR3 loop spans 16 amino acids. CDR1 and CDR2 from the germline V gene are LGHNA and YNFKEQ. The CDR3 loop is CASSQERGVSGNEQFF. The DNA of the CDR3 is TGTGCCAGCAGCCAAGAGCGCGGGGTGTCCGGCAATGAGCAGTTCTTC.

This clone appeared a single time. The chain combines TRBV6-6 with TRBJ1-4; D is perhaps TRBD1 (5 bases). V lost 2 bases, J lost 7 bases, and 11 bases lay in between. CDR3 size: 14 residues. The V gene's germline CDR1 is MNHNY and CDR2 SVGAGI (reference sequence). The CDR3 spells CASSYKGFSEKLFF. In nucleotides, the CDR3 is TGTGCCAGCAGTTACAAGGGGTTTTCTGAAAAACTGTTTTTT.

The sample holds a few counts of this clone. The chain is built from TRBV18 and TRBJ2-7; 7 bases align to TRBD1. J gave up 0 bases and V 5 bases, and 7 bases lay outside the gene matches. Germline values: CDR1 KGHSH, CDR2 LQKENI. There are 15 residues in the CDR3. CDR3 residues: CASSDRDSLSYEQYF. The CDR3 nucleotides read TGTGCCAGCTCAGACCGGGACAGCCTCTCCTACGAGCAGTACTTC.

J is TRBJ2-1 and V is TRBV11-2; the match to TRBD2 covers 13 bases. In germline, CDR1 is SGHAT, CDR2 FQNNGV. This CDR3 has 15 residues. The J segment lost 7 bases and the V segment lost 3 bases, leaving 3 bases of the junction unmatched. DNA of the CDR3: TGTGCCAGCAGCTTTACTAGCGGGAGGGTAAATGAGCAGTTCTTC. It encodes CASSFTSGRVNEQFF.

The chain recombines TRBV28 with TRBJ2-5, with 7 bases fitting TRBD2. This CDR3 has 12 amino acids. Germline V gene lookup returns CDR1 MDHEN and CDR2 SYDVKM. V lost 2 bases to trimming and J lost 11 bases; unmatched junction nucleotides: 5. As DNA, the CDR3 is TGTGCCAGCAGTTTACCCGGACTAGAGCAGTACTTC. This encodes CASSLPGLEQYF. The full variable domain, rest sourced from reference TRBV28 and TRBJ2-5, is DVKVTQSSRYLVKRTGEKVFLECVQDMDHENMFWYRQDPGLGLRLIYFSYDVKMKEKGDIPEGYSVSREKKERFSLILESASTNQTSMYLCASSLPGLEQYFGPGTRLLVL.

The CDR3 loop is CASSAPGQGVNSPLHF. CDR3 in DNA: TGTGCCAGCAGTGCTCCCGGACAGGGGGTAAATTCACCCCTCCACTTT. The chain is built from TRBV27 and TRBJ1-6; 10 positions match TRBD1. The CDR3 loop spans 16 amino acids. Germline CDR1 and CDR2: MNHEY and SMNVEV (reference sequence). J gave up 7 bases and V 5 bases, and 8 bases lay outside the gene matches.

This chain links TRBV6-5 with TRBJ1-3; D is undetermined. Germline CDR1 is MNHEY and CDR2 is SVGAGI. This CDR3 is 13 amino acids long. Trimming shortened V by 6 bases and J by 0 bases, and 6 bases separated the two germline ends. CDR3 protein: CASSSSSGNTIYF. The CDR3 nucleotides read TGTGCCAGCAGCTCCAGCTCTGGAAACACCATATATTTT.

The chain combines TRBV7-2 with TRBJ2-4, with 7 bases lining up with TRBD1. Germline CDR1 is SGHTA and CDR2 is FQGNSA. The trim removed 1 base at V and 8 bases at J, leaving 8 bases unmatched. The CDR3 has 15 residues. As DNA, the CDR3 is TGTGCCAGCAGCTTAGTGTGGACCCAGGGGGACATTCAGTACTTC. Its protein is CASSLVWTQGDIQYF.

Only a few counts were recorded for this clone. The chain couples TRBV19 to TRBJ2-2, with 7 positions matching TRBD2. Germline CDR1 is LNHDA and CDR2 is SQIVND (reference sequence). The CDR3 spans 14 residues. Trimming cost V 0 bases and J 6 bases; bases outside gene matches: 1. CDR3 region: CASSIDRGAGELFF. DNA for the CDR3: TGTGCCAGTAGTATAGATCGGGGGGCCGGGGAGCTGTTTTTT.

The genes are TRBV28 and TRBJ1-5; no reliable D call. From germline, CDR1 is MDHEN and CDR2 SYDVKM. Deletions cut 3 bases from V and 2 bases from J, with 8 bases between. The CDR3 is 14 residues long. CDR3 sequence reads: CASSLRVGNQPQHF. CDR3 DNA: TGTGCCAGCAGTTTGAGGGTGGGCAATCAGCCCCAGCATTTT.

The chain combines TRBV19 with TRBJ1-6; D is undetermined. V lost 6 bases and J lost 1, with 10 bases in between. This CDR3 spans 15 amino acids. Germline V lookup: CDR1 LNHDA, CDR2 SQIVND (reference sequence). CDR3: CASSPTLSYNSPLHF. The CDR3 bases are TGTGCCAGTAGCCCCACGCTATCCTATAATTCACCCCTCCACTTT.

The chain links TRBV5-6 to TRBJ2-1; no definite D call. Germline-derived CDR1 and CDR2 are SGHDT and YYEEEE. This CDR3 is built from 13 residues. The V end lost 6 bases, the J end lost 3 bases, and 10 bases lay between the germline ends. As DNA, the CDR3 is TGTGCCAGCACGGGTGGGTACTACAATGAGCAGTTCTTC. Amino acids: CASTGGYYNEQFF.

The chain couples TRBV28 to TRBJ1-2; no clear D. The CDR3 has 13 residues. Germline assignment: CDR1 MDHEN and CDR2 SYDVKM. With 5 bases removed from V and 0 bases from J, the gap between germline ends came to 7 bases. This CDR3 reads CASSQQSNYGYTF. The CDR3 DNA is TGTGCCAGCAGTCAACAGTCTAACTATGGCTACACCTTC.

The rearrangement joins TRBV6-5 to TRBJ1-6; 9 bases align to TRBD1. CDR3 length equals 15 residues. Germline loops: CDR1 MNHEY, CDR2 SVGAGI. Trimming cost V 5 bases and J 7 bases; bases outside gene matches: 6. The chain's CDR3 is CASSPGDRVNSPLHF. As DNA, the CDR3 is TGTGCCAGCAGTCCGGGGGACAGGGTGAATTCACCCCTCCACTTT.

The chain carries TRBV2 and TRBJ2-2, with 15 bases that match TRBD2. After removal of 7 bases from V and 0 bases from J, the junction contained 6 bases not matched to a gene. The CDR3 loop spans 18 amino acids. The germline gives CDR1 SNHLY, CDR2 FYNNEI. CDR3 DNA sequence: TGTGCCAGCACGTTCGGACTAGCGGGGGGGCCGAACACCGGGGAGCTGTTTTTT. It encodes CASTFGLAGGPNTGELFF.

CDR3 protein: CASSLRMVETQYF. CDR3 nucleotide sequence: TGTGCCAGCAGCTTGAGGATGGTAGAGACCCAGTACTTC. V and J are TRBV11-2 and TRBJ2-5; D is unresolved. Trimming removed 3 bases from V and 4 bases from J, with 9 bases in between. Germline V gene sequence: CDR1 SGHAT, CDR2 FQNNGV. The CDR3 totals 13 residues. The entire variable domain, with the rest obtained from reference TRBV11-2 and TRBJ2-5, is as follows: EAGVAQSPRYKIIEKRQSVAFWCNPISGHATLYWYQQILGQGPKLLIQFQNNGVVDDSQLPKDRFSAERLKGVDSTLKIQPAKLEDSAVYLCASSLRMVETQYFGPGTRLLVL.

The table lists this clone with a count of one. The chain couples TRBV7-2 to TRBJ2-2; TRBD2 matches 9 bases. Germline CDR1 reads SGHTA; CDR2 reads FQGNSA. This CDR3 is built from 15 residues. Trimming cost V 5 bases and J 7 bases; bases outside gene matches: 8. In nucleotides, the CDR3 is TGTGCCAGCAGCCTTAGCGGGAGTGTTGGCGGGGAGCTGTTTTTT. Translating gives CASSLSGSVGGELFF.

This clone has just one count. The rearrangement uses TRBV19 and TRBJ1-4; 7 nucleotides align to TRBD1. CDR1 is LNHDA, CDR2 SQIVND, per germline (reference sequence). CDR3 length: 16 residues. The V and J ends lost 4 bases and 0 bases, in that order; junction bases with no gene match: 5. In DNA form, the CDR3 reads TGTGCCAGTAGTACGACAGGGAGAGCAACTAATGAAAAACTGTTTTTT. Encoded protein: CASSTTGRATNEKLFF. Full variable domain (missing parts from reference TRBV19 and TRBJ1-4): DGGITQSPKYLFRKEGQNVTLSCEQNLNHDAMYWYRQDPGQGLRLIYYSQIVNDFQKGDIAEGYSVSREKKESFPLTVTSAQKNPTAFYLCASSTTGRATNEKLFFGSGTQLSVL.

This clone was seen only once. The CDR3 sequence: CASSPLARGGYEQYF. As DNA, the CDR3 is TGCGCCAGCAGCCCTCTTGCCCGGGGAGGGTACGAGCAGTACTTC. This chain connects TRBV4-1 to TRBJ2-7, with 7 bases identical to TRBD2. The CDR3 is made up of 15 amino acids. With 4 bases clipped from V and 4 bases from J, the junction kept 10 bases outside the gene matches. Germline CDR1 reads MGHRA; CDR2 reads YSYEKL.

This clone appeared a single time. The same CDR3 can be traced to other DNA sequences in this sample. The chain links TRBV30 to TRBJ1-6, with 9 bases aligning to TRBD1. Germline V gene lookup returns CDR1 GTSNPN and CDR2 SVGIG (reference sequence). The V segment lost 0 bases and the J segment 7 bases; nucleotides outside the gene matches: 1. CDR3 size: 14 residues. CDR3 residues: CAWSVGQGNSPLHF. CDR3 DNA sequence: TGTGCCTGGAGTGTAGGACAGGGGAATTCACCCCTCCACTTT.

The rearrangement joins TRBV5-1 to TRBJ2-5; TRBD2 aligns across 10 bases. CDR1 SGHRS and CDR2 YFSETQ come from the germline V gene. V gave up 0 bases and J gave up 5 bases; unmatched junction bases: 7. This CDR3 region has 16 residues. CDR3 region: CASSLGGSGRKETQYF. Here the CDR3 DNA reads TGCGCCAGCAGCTTGGGAGGTAGCGGGAGGAAGGAGACCCAGTACTTC. Full variable domain (missing parts from reference TRBV5-1 and TRBJ2-5): KAGVTQTPRYLIKTRGQQVTLSCSPISGHRSVSWYQQTPGQGLQFLFEYFSETQRNKGNFPGRFSGRQFSNSRSEMNVSTLELGDSALYLCASSLGGSGRKETQYFGPGTRLLVL.

The sample holds one count of this clone. The rearrangement links TRBV6-5 to TRBJ1-2, with D hard to call. Deletions cut 5 bases from V and 6 bases from J, with 10 bases between. CDR1 is MNHEY, CDR2 SVGAGI, per germline. The CDR3 sequence is 12 residues long. CDR3 sequence (DNA): TGTGCCAGCAGTGCGGGTGCAGATGGCTACACCTTC. Encoded protein: CASSAGADGYTF.

The chain links TRBV27 to TRBJ2-5; tentative D call: TRBD1 (5 bases). V gave up 6 bases and J gave up 1 base, with 9 bases separating them. This CDR3 has 13 amino acids. CDR1 and CDR2 (germline): MNHEY, SMNVEV (reference sequence). CDR3 region: CASRSGPQETQYF. Written as DNA, the CDR3 is TGTGCCAGCAGATCAGGGCCCCAAGAGACCCAGTACTTC.